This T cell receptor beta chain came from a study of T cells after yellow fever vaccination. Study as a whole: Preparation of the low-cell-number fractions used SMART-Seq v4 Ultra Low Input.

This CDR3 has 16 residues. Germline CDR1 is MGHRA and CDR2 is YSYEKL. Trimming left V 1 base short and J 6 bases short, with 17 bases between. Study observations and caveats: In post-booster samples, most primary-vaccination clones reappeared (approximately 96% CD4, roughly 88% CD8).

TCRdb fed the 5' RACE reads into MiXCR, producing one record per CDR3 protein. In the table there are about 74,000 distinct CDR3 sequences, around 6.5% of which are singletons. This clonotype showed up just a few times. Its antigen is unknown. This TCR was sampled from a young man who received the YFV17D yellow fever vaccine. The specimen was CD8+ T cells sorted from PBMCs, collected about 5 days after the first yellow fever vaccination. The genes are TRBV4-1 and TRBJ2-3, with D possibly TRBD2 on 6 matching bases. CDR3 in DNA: TGCGCCAGCAGCCAAGTCGCGCGGGGCGCGGGCGATACGCAGTATTTT. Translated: CASSQVARGAGDTQYF.